The 10 T cell receptor beta chains in this list originate from one sample, sequenced in a study of early T cells in non-severe SARS-CoV-2 infection. TCRdb used MiXCR to reprocess the 5' RACE reads, holding one entry per CDR3 protein. The sample yields about 60,000 distinct CDR3 sequences, around 12% seen once. Source material: whole blood. Receptor source: an adult who was a healthcare worker with PCR-confirmed SARS-CoV-2 infection or an uninfected control (not recorded which).

This clonotype was detected many times. The J gene is TRBJ2-2, the V gene TRBV19; 8 bases align to TRBD2. Germline V gene sequence: CDR1 LNHDA, CDR2 SQIVND (reference sequence). The CDR3 has 18 amino acids. With 3 bases clipped from V and 7 bases from J, the junction kept 16 bases outside the gene matches. The chain's CDR3 is CASSIRTPIAGSRGELFF. The CDR3 bases are TGTGCCAGTAGTATCCGTACCCCGATAGCGGGATCGCGCGGGGAGCTGTTTTTT.

Ten or more counts support this clonotype. This rearrangement joins TRBV18 to TRBJ1-5, with TRBD1 identical over 7 bases. CDR3 length: 16 residues. Losses at the gene ends were 2 bases for V and 0 bases for J; bases not matched to a gene: 4. CDR1 and CDR2 (germline): KGHSH, LQKENI. The CDR3 coding sequence is TGTGCCAGCTCACCAGACAGGGCGAGTAGCAATCAGCCCCAGCATTTT. Translated, it gives CASSPDRASSNQPQHF.

The V call is TRBV3-1, the J call TRBJ2-1; D is tentatively TRBD1 or TRBD2 (5 bases each). The CDR3 is made up of 12 amino acids. Germline lookup yields CDR1 LGHDT and CDR2 YNNKEL (reference sequence). Between the trimmed V and J ends, which lost 6 bases and 12 bases, there was a span of 15 bases. In DNA, the CDR3 is TGTGCCAGCAGTCAAACTCCGGGACCGCAGTTCTTC. Translated, it gives CASSQTPGPQFF.

The chain joins TRBV7-2 to TRBJ2-1; 7 bases align to TRBD2. The germline V gene has CDR1 SGHTA and CDR2 FQGNSA. V lost 1 base to trimming and J lost 11 bases; unmatched junction nucleotides: 11. The CDR3 is made up of 15 amino acids. DNA for the CDR3: TGTGCCAGCAGCTTAGACTATTTTCAAGCGGGAAAGCAGTTCTTC. Protein sequence: CASSLDYFQAGKQFF. The full variable domain, completed using reference TRBV7-2 and TRBJ2-1, is GAGVSQSPSNKVTEKGKDVELRCDPISGHTALYWYRQSLGQGLEFLIYFQGNSAPDKSGLPSDRFSAERTGGSVSTLTIQRTQQEDSAVYLCASSLDYFQAGKQFFGPGTRLTVL.

The CDR3 spells CATSQGIMNTEAFF. CDR3 in DNA: TGTGCCACCTCTCAAGGGATAATGAACACTGAAGCTTTCTTT. This sequence joins TRBV2 and TRBJ1-1; D is uncertain. Trimming stripped 10 bases from V and 0 bases from J, with 15 bases between. CDR1 and CDR2 from the germline V gene are SNHLY and FYNNEI. The length of the CDR3 is 14 residues.

This clonotype was found a few times. A junction end diverges from the germline sequence, so it may reflect a read error. V usage is TRBV7-7 and J usage is TRBJ2-5; D is unclear. Germline lookup yields CDR1 SSHAT and CDR2 FNYEAQ (reference sequence). The CDR3 is 13 residues long. This CDR3 is CASSPLQQETQYF. The DNA of the CDR3 is TGTGCTAGCAGCCCCCTTCAGCAAGAGACCCAGTACTTC. Together with reference TRBV7-7 and TRBJ2-5, the CDR3 gives the full variable domain: GAGVSQSPRYKVTKRGQDVTLRCDPISSHATLYWYQQALGQGPEFLTYFNYEAQPDKSGLPSDRFSAERPEGSISTLTIQRTEQRDSAMYRCASSPLQQETQYFGPGTRLLVL.

This clonotype was counted many times. This chain links TRBV6-2 or TRBV6-3 with TRBJ1-5, with D perhaps matching TRBD1 (6 bases). The CDR3 has 13 residues. Germline lookup yields CDR1 MNHEY and CDR2 SVGEGT. Trimming took 6 bases from V and 4 from J, leaving 10 bases between them. CDR3 sequence (DNA): TGTGCCAGCAGATGGACAGCAAATCAGCCCCAGCATTTT. This codes for CASRWTANQPQHF.

The genes are TRBV6-4 and TRBJ2-3, with TRBD1 as a possible D gene (6 bases). This CDR3 contains 15 residues. V was trimmed by 3 bases and J by 2 bases, leaving 12 bases between them. Per germline, CDR1 MRHNA and CDR2 SNTAGT. For the CDR3, the DNA is TGTGCCAGCAGTGAGGGTTCAGGGGCCACAGATACGCAGTATTTT. It codes for CASSEGSGATDTQYF.

This clonotype was found a few times. The gene calls are TRBV12-3 or TRBV12-4 and TRBJ2-3; the match to TRBD2 covers 8 bases. The J segment lost 6 bases and the V segment lost 5 bases, leaving 7 bases of the junction unmatched. The CDR3 sequence is 14 residues long. The CDR3 sequence is CASSPGGGFDTQYF. The DNA for the CDR3 is TGTGCCAGCAGTCCCGGGGGGGGATTTGATACGCAGTATTTT.

Ten or more counts support this clonotype. The chain is built from TRBV2 and TRBJ1-1; tentatively, D is TRBD1 (5 bases). Trimming pared 7 bases from V and 1 base from J, leaving 13 bases between. CDR1 and CDR2 from the germline V gene are SNHLY and FYNNEI. The CDR3 spans 14 residues. For the CDR3, the DNA is TGTGCCAGCATAGCAGGGCCAAGGAACACTGAAGCTTTCTTT. Amino acids: CASIAGPRNTEAFF.